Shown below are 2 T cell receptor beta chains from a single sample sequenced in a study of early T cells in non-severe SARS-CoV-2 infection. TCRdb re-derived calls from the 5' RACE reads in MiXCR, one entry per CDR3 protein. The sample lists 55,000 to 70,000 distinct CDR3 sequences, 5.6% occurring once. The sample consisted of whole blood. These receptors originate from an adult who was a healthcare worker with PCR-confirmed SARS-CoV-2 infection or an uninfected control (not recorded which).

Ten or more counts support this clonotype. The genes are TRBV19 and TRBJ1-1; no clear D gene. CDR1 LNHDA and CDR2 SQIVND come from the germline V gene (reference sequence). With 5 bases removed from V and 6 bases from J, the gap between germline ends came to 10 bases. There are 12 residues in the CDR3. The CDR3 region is CASSPPKSEAFF. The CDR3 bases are TGTGCCAGTAGTCCCCCAAAATCTGAAGCTTTCTTT.

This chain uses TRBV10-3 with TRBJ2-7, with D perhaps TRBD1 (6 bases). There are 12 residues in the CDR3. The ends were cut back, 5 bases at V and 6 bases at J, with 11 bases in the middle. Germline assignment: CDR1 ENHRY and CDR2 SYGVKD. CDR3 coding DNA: TGTGCCATCAGTATCAGGGGTTTCGAGCAGTACTTC. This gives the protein CAISIRGFEQYF.